This T cell receptor beta chain was captured by sequencing in a study of T cells in Graves' hyperthyroidism and ophthalmopathy. Study details: Before treatment of any kind, peripheral blood was taken at initial diagnosis.

Study-wide findings and caveats: Blood also contained most expanded thyroid clonotypes above 0.001.

Turning to this clonotype: The antigen is not known.

Trimming took 3 bases from V and 2 from J, leaving 25 bases between them. The length of the CDR3 is 20 residues. Germline V gene data show CDR1 as MGHRA and CDR2 as YSYEKL. RNA transcripts gave rise to amplified TCR beta CDR3 regions. The HTBI primer set served for first-round RT-PCR of the TCR CDR3. In TCRdb, the multiplex PCR reads were re-called with MiXCR into one record per CDR3 protein. The sample shows about 620,000 distinct CDR3 sequences, 15% to 20% of them seen only once. This chain connects TRBV4-1 to TRBJ1-4, with D perhaps matching TRBD1 (6 bases). The source of this sequence is a woman in her twenties or thirties with Graves' hyperthyroidism. Input material: blood. DNA of the CDR3: TGCGCCAGCAGCCACCTGAGTGGGGCAGCCAGGGGATGGACTAATGAAAAACTGTTTTTT. This gives the protein CASSHLSGAARGWTNEKLFF.